The sequence of this TCR beta chain was determined in a study of blood T cell repertoires in COVID-19. Study at large: Both acute and convalescent COVID-19 samples were obtained from the United States, Italy and Spain. The cDNA or gDNA used as material had been derived from T cells, B-cell-depleted T cells, or PBMCs.

The V end was cut by 5 bases, the J end by 4 bases, with 11 bases between. This CDR3 region has 14 residues. Germline V gives CDR1 KGHDR, CDR2 SFDVKD. Assay used: immunoSEQ multiplex PCR; TCRdb lists only in-frame clones, some missing. The table shows under 250,000 clones, with 86% occurring only once. Patients at the Seattle site were enrolled during active infection and followed longitudinally. The sequence was collected from a woman aged 80 or over with COVID-19, enrolled during active disease. The J gene is TRBJ2-1, the V gene TRBV24-1; TRBD1 might be the D (5 bases). Sample: peripheral blood. The CDR3 loop reads CATSGPKGYNEQFF. The DNA of the CDR3 is TGTGCCACCAGTGGACCAAAGGGGTACAATGAGCAGTTCTTC.